A single T cell receptor beta chain is shown here with its context. Sequencing used immunoSEQ multiplex PCR; TCRdb keeps in-frame clones, though not all of them. The sample has 60,000 to 65,000 clones, roughly 80% seen once. This sample stems from a study of T cell responses to AZD1222 COVID-19 vaccine. The trim removed 7 bases at V and 4 bases at J, leaving 14 bases unmatched. CDR1 is MNHEY, CDR2 SMNVEV, per germline (reference sequence). This CDR3 has 17 amino acids. The sample was peripheral blood, taken on day 0 of AZD1222 vaccination. This chain connects TRBV27 to TRBJ1-1, with TRBD1 matching over 11 bases. The sequence came from an adult in good health. The CDR3 coding sequence is TGTGCCAGCACATTTATCGGGGACAGGGGGTTAGGCACTGAAGCTTTCTTT. Translated: CASTFIGDRGLGTEAFF.